This entry features one TCR beta chain sequence. What it recognizes is unknown. The V and J ends lost 0 bases and 0 bases, in that order; junction bases with no gene match: 7. The CDR3 is 17 amino acids. Germline V gives CDR1 SGHRS, CDR2 YFSETQ. The entry originates in a study of regulatory dendritic cells for organ transplantation. Study observations and caveats: Of resting T cell subsets, memory CD8+ had the most alloreactive clonotypes.

Naive CD45RA+ and memory CD45RO+ CD4+ or CD8+ T cells were FACS-sorted. Repertoires were generated with immunoSEQ multiplex PCR, while TCRdb's copy carries only in-frame clones and drops some. The sample has approximately 19,000 clones, about 79% seen once. This chain connects TRBV5-1 to TRBJ1-2; 8 nucleotides agree with TRBD1. The sequence derives from a human donor in good health. Sequenced input: memory CD4+ T cells from blood. Subset defined: CD45RO+ memory T cells. The CDR3 nucleotides are TGCGCCAGCAGCTTGGGGCTCGGGACAGGACCTAACTATGGCTACACCTTC. Its translation is CASSLGLGTGPNYGYTF.